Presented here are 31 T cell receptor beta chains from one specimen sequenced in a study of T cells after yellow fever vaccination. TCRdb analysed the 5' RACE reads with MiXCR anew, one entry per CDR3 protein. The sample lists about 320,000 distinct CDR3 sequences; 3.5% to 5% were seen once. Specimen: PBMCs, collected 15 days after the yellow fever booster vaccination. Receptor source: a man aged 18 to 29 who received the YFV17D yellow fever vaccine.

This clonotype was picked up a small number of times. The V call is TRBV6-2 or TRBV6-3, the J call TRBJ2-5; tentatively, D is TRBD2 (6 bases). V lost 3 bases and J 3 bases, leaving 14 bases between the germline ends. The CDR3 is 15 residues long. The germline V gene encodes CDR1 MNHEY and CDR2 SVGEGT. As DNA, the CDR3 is TGTGCCAGCAGTTATTATGGGCCGGGGGAAGAGACCCAGTACTTC. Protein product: CASSYYGPGEETQYF.

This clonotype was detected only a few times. The CDR3 region is CASSLVEAWGRETQYF. In nucleotides, the CDR3 is TGTGCCAGCAGCTTAGTGGAGGCCTGGGGGCGGGAGACCCAGTACTTC. J is TRBJ2-5 and V is TRBV7-2; D is perhaps TRBD1 (6 bases). This CDR3 has 16 residues. The V and J ends lost 1 base and 5 bases respectively, with 17 bases between them. Germline-derived CDR1 and CDR2 are SGHTA and FQGNSA.

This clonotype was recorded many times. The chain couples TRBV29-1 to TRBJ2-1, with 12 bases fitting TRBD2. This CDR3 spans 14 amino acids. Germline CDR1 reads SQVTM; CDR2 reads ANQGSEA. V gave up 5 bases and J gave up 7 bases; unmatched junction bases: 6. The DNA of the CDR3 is TGCAGCGTTCGACTAGCGGGGGCCCGGAATGAGCAGTTCTTC. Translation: CSVRLAGARNEQFF.

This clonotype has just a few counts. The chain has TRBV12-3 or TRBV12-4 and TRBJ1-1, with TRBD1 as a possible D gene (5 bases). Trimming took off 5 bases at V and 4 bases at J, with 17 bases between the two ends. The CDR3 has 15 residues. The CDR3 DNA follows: TGTGCCAGCAGTCCGCAGACAGACTTAGGCACTGAAGCTTTCTTT. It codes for CASSPQTDLGTEAFF.

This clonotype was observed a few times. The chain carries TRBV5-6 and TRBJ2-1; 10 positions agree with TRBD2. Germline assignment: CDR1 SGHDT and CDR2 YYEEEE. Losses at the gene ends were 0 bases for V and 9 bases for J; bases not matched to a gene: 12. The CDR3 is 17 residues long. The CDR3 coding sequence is TGTGCCAGCAGCTTGGCCCGGCTAGCGGGGGCCAGGGGTGAGCAGTTCTTC. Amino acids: CASSLARLAGARGEQFF.

The CDR3 loop is CASRYRAEAFF. DNA of the CDR3: TGTGCCAGTAGGTACAGGGCTGAAGCTTTCTTT. This chain links TRBV19 with TRBJ1-1; D may be TRBD1 (6 bases). Germline CDR1 LNHDA, CDR2 SQIVND (reference sequence). This CDR3 has 11 residues. V lost 6 bases and J lost 6, with 8 bases in between. The full variable domain, in which reference TRBV19 and TRBJ1-1 provide the parts outside the CDR3, is DGGITQSPKYLFRKEGQNVTLSCEQNLNHDAMYWYRQDPGQGLRLIYYSQIVNDFQKGDIAEGYSVSREKKESFPLTVTSAQKNPTAFYLCASRYRAEAFFGQGTRLTVV.

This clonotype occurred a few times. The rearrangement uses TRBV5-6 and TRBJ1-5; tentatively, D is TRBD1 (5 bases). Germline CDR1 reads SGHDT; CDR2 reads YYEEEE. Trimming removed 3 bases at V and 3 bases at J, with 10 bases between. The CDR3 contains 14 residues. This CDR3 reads CASSSAGNNQPQHF. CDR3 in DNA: TGTGCCAGCAGCTCCGCAGGGAACAATCAGCCCCAGCATTTT. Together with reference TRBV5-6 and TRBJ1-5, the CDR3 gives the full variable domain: DAGVTQSPTHLIKTRGQQVTLRCSPKSGHDTVSWYQQALGQGPQFIFQYYEEEERQRGNFPDRFSGHQFPNYSSELNVNALLLGDSALYLCASSSAGNNQPQHFGDGTRLSIL.

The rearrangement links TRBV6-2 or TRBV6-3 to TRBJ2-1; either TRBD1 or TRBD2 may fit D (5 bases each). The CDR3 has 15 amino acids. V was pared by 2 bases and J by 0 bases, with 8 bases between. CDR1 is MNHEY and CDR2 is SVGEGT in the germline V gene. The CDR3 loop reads CASSYRDGSYNEQFF. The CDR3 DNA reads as TGTGCCAGCAGTTACCGGGACGGCTCCTACAATGAGCAGTTCTTC.

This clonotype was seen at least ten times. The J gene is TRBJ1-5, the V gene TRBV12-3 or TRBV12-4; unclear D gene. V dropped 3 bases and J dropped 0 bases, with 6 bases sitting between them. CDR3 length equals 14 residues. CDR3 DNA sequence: TGTGCCAGCAGTTTCTCCGGTAGCAATCAGCCCCAGCATTTT. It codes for CASSFSGSNQPQHF.

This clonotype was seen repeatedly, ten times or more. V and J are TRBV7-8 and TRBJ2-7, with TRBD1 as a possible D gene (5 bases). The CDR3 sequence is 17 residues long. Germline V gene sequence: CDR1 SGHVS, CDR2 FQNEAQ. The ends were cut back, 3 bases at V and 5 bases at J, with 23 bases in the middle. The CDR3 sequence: CASSLDDSEARRHEQYF. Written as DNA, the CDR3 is TGTGCCAGCAGCTTGGACGACAGCGAAGCCCGGCGGCACGAGCAGTACTTC.

CDR3 DNA: TGTGCCAGCAGCTTAGAACTAGCGGGGGTCGCTCGGGGGGAGCTGTTTTTT. The encoded protein is CASSLELAGVARGELFF. The chain employs TRBV7-8 and TRBJ2-2; TRBD2 agrees at 11 bases. CDR1 and CDR2 from the germline V gene are SGHVS and FQNEAQ. This CDR3 contains 17 residues. J lost 8 bases, V lost 1 base, and 9 bases had no gene match. Full variable domain (missing parts from reference TRBV7-8 and TRBJ2-2): GAGVSQSPRYKVAKRGQDVALRCDPISGHVSLFWYQQALGQGPEFLTYFQNEAQLDKSGLPSDRFFAERPEGSVSTLKIQRTQQEDSAVYLCASSLELAGVARGELFFGEGSRLTVL.

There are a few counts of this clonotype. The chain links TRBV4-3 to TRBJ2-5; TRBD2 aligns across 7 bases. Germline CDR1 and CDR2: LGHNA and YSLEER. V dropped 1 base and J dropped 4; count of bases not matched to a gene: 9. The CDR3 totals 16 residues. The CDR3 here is CASSQGGGPLGETQYF. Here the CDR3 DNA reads TGCGCCAGCAGCCAAGGCGGGGGTCCCCTGGGAGAGACCCAGTACTTC.

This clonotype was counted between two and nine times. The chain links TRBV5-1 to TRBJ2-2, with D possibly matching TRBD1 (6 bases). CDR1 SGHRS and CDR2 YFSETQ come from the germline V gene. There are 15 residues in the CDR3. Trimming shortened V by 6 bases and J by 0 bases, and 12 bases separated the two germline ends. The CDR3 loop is CASTKTGTNTGELFF. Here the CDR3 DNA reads TGCGCCAGCACGAAAACAGGGACGAACACCGGGGAGCTGTTTTTT.

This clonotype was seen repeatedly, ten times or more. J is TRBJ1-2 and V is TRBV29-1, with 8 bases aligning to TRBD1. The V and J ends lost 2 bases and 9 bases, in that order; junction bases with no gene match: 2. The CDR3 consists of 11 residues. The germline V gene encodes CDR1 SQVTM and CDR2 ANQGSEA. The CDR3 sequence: CSVETGGCYTF. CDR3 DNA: TGCAGCGTTGAAACAGGGGGTTGCTACACCTTC.

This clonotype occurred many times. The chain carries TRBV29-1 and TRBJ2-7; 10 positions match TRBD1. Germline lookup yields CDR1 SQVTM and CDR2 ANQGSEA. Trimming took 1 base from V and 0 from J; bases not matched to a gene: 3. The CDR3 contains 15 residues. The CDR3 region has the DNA TGCAGCGTTGAAGGGGGGGACAGGGGCTCCTACGAGCAGTACTTC. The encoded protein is CSVEGGDRGSYEQYF.

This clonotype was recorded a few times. CDR3 in amino acids: CASSQVDRGNLFF. In DNA, the CDR3 is TGTGCCAGCAGCCAAGTAGACAGGGGTAATCTTTTCTTT. The chain carries TRBV3-1 and TRBJ1-1, with TRBD1 identical over 8 bases. Germline CDR1 reads LGHDT; CDR2 reads YNNKEL (reference sequence). The CDR3 is made up of 13 amino acids. Losses at the gene ends were 1 base for V and 13 bases for J; bases not matched to a gene: 8.

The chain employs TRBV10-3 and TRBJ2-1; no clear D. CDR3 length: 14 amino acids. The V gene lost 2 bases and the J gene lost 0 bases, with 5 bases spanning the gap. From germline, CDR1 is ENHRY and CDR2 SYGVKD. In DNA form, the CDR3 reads TGTGCCATCAGTGAGGTGAGCTCCTACAATGAGCAGTTCTTC. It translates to CAISEVSSYNEQFF.

CDR3 protein: CASSIQWSTDTQYF. The CDR3 DNA reads TGTGCCAGTAGCATACAGTGGAGCACAGATACGCAGTATTTT. This chain connects TRBV19 to TRBJ2-3, with D uncertain. Germline-derived CDR1 and CDR2 are LNHDA and SQIVND (reference sequence). V gave up 6 bases and J gave up 0 bases, with 10 bases separating them. This CDR3 has 14 residues.

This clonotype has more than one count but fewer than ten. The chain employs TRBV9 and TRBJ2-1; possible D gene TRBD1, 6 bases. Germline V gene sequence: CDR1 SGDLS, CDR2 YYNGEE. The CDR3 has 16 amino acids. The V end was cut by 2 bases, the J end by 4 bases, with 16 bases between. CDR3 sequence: CASSVSGATHYNEQFF. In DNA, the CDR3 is TGTGCCAGCAGCGTCTCAGGGGCGACTCATTACAATGAGCAGTTCTTC.

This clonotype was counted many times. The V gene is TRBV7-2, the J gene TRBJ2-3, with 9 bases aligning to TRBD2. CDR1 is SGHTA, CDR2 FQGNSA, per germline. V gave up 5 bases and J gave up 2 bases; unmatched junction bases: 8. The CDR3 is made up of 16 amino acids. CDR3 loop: CASSPQTSGLTDTQYF. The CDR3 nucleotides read TGTGCCAGCAGCCCACAGACTAGCGGACTCACAGATACGCAGTATTTT.

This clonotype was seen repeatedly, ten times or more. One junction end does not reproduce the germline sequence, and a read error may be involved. The chain's CDR3 is CASSLQGDQPQHF. The CDR3 region has the DNA TGCGCCAGCAGCTTGCAGGGGGATCAGCCCCAGCATTTT. The chain couples TRBV7-2 to TRBJ1-5; TRBD1 matches at 7 bases. The germline V gene has CDR1 SGHTA and CDR2 FQGNSA. This CDR3 spans 13 amino acids.

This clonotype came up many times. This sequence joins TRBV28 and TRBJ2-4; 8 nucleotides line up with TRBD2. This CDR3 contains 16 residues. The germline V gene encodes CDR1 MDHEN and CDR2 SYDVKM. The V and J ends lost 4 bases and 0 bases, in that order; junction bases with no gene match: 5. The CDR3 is CASSSRGALAKNIQYF. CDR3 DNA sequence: TGTGCCAGCAGTTCGCGGGGGGCTCTAGCCAAAAACATTCAGTACTTC.

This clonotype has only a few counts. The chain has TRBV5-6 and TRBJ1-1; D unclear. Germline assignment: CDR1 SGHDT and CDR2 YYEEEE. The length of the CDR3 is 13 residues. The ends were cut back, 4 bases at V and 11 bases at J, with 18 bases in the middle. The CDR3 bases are TGTGCCAGCAGCCTGCCGGACCGCTTCGCCGCTTTCTTT. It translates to CASSLPDRFAAFF.

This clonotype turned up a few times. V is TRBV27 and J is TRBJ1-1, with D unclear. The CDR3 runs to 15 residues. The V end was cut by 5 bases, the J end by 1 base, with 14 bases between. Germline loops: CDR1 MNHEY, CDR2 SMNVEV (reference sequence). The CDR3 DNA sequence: TGTGCCAGCAGTACCTTCCTCGGGAGGAACACTGAAGCTTTCTTT. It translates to CASSTFLGRNTEAFF.

The CDR3 nucleotides are TGTGCCAGCACCACGACAGGGTTCTCCTACGAGCAGTACTTC. It translates to CASTTTGFSYEQYF. The chain uses TRBV6-2 or TRBV6-3 and TRBJ2-7; 7 nucleotides agree with TRBD1. The CDR3 has 14 residues. The germline V gene encodes CDR1 MNHEY and CDR2 SVGEGT. J gave up 0 bases and V 7 bases, and 6 bases lay outside the gene matches.

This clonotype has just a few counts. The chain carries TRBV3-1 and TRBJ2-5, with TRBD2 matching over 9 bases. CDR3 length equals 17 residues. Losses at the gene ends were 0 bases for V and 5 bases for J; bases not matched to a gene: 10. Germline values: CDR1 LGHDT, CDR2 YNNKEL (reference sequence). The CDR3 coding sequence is TGTGCCAGCAGCCAAGAGGATTCCAGCGGGGGGTGGGAGACCCAGTACTTC. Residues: CASSQEDSSGGWETQYF.

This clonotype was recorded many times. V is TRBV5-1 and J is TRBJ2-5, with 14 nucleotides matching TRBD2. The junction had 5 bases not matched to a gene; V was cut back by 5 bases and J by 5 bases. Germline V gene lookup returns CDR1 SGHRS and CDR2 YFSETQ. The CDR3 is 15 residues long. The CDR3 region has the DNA TGCGCCAGCAGGACTAGCGGGGGGGCTTATGAGACCCAGTACTTC. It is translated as CASRTSGGAYETQYF.

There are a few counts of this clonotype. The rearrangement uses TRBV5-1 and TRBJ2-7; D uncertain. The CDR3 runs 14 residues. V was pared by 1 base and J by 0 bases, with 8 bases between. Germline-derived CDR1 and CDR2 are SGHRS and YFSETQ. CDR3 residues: CASSLTAGSYEQYF. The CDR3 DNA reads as TGCGCCAGCAGCTTGACTGCAGGCTCCTACGAGCAGTACTTC.

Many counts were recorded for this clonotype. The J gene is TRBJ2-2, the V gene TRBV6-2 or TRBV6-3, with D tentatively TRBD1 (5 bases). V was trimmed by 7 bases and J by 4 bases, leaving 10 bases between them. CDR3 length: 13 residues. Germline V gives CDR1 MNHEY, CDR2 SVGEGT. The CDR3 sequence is CASTKRGTGELFF. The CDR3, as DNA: TGTGCCAGCACTAAAAGGGGCACCGGGGAGCTGTTTTTT.

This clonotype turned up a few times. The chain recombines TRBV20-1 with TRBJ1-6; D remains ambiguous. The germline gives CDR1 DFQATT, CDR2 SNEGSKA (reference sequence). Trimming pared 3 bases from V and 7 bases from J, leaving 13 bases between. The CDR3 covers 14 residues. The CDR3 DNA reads TGCAGTGCTAGGGACTTCCGTCCGAATTCACCCCTCCACTTT. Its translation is CSARDFRPNSPLHF.

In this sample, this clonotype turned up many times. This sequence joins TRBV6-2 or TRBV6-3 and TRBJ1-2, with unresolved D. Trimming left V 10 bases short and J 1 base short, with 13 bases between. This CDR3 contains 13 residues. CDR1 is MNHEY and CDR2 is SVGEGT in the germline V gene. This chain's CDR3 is CAISRRINYGYTF. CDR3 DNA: TGTGCCATCAGCCGGCGGATTAACTATGGCTACACCTTC.